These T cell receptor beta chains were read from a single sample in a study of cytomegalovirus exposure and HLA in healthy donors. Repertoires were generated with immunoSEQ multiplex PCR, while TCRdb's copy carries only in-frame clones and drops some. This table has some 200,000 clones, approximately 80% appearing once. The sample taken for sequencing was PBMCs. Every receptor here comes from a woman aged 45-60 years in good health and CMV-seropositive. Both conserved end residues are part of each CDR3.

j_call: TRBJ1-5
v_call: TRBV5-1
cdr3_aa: CASSRTGGDYQPQHF

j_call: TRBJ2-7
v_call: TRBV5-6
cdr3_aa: CASSLSRGWEQYF

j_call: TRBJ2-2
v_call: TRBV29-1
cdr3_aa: CSVGSTGELFF

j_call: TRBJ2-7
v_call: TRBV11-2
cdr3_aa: CASSPTSGSYEQYF

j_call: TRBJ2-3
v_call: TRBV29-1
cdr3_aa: CSVRRGYTDTQYF

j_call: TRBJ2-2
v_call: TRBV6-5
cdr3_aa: CASSYSRPGHRGAVF

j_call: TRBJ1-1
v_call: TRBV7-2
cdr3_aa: CASSLATLRQRNTEAFF

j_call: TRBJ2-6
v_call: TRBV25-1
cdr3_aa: CASTEGHSGANVLTF

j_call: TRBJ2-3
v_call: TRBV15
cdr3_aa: CATKADTSTDTQYF

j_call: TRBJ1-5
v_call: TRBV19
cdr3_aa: CASSMSGGPQHF

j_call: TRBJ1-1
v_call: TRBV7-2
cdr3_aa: CASSLRTGTLNTEAFF

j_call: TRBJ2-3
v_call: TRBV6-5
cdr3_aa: CASQQGTTQYF

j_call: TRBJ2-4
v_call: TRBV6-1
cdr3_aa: CASSELAGGRAKNIQYF

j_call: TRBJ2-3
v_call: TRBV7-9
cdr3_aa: CASSLRQGHTDTQYF

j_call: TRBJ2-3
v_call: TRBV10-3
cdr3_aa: CAISEYRQDTQYF

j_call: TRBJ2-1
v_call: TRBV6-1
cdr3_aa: CASRSGTGEYNEQFF

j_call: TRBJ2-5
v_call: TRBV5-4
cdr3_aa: CASGTGVRETQYF

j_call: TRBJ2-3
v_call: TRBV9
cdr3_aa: CASSFRTSGGSTDTQYF

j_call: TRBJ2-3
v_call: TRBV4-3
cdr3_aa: CASSRSYGWTDTQYF

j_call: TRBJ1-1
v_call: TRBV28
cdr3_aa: CASSIQLNTEAFF

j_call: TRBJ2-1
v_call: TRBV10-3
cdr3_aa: CAIKGLAGDRASYNEQFF

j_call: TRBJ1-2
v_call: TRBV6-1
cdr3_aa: CASSEAGWGYTF

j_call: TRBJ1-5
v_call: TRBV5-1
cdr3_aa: CASSLEGGHNQPQHF

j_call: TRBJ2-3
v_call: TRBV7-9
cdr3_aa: CSSSPLRVTDTQYF

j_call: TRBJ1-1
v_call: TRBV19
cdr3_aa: CASSMDRGPNTEAFF

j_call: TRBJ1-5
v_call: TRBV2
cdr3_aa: CASSEAGIDQPQHF

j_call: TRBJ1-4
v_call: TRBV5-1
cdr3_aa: CASSPPGGHEKLFF

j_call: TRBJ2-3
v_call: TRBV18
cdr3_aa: CASSPGTHTDTQYF

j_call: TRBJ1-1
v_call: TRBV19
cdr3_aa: CASSTSGQVEAFF

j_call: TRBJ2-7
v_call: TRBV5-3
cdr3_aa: CARSSGQGINEQYF

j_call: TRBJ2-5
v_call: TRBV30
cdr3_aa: CAWSVGAGVQETQYF

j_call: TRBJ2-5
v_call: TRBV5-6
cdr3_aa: CASSLNLVASGGLQETQYF

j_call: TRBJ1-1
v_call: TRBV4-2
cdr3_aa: CASSEDLQGAQPEAFF

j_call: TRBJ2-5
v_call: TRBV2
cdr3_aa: CASLEDRAQETQYF

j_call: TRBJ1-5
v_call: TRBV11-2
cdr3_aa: CASSPGTGNQPQHF

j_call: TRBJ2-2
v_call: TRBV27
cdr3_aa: CASSYRGIGTGELFF

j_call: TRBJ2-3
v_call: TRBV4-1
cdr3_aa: CASSQVLALSSSTDTQYF

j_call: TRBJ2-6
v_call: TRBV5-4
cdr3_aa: CASSGGTGPRSGANVLTF

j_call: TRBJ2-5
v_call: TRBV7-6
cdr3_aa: CASSHRDEETQYF

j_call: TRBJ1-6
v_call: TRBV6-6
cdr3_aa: CASTKGETYNSPLHF